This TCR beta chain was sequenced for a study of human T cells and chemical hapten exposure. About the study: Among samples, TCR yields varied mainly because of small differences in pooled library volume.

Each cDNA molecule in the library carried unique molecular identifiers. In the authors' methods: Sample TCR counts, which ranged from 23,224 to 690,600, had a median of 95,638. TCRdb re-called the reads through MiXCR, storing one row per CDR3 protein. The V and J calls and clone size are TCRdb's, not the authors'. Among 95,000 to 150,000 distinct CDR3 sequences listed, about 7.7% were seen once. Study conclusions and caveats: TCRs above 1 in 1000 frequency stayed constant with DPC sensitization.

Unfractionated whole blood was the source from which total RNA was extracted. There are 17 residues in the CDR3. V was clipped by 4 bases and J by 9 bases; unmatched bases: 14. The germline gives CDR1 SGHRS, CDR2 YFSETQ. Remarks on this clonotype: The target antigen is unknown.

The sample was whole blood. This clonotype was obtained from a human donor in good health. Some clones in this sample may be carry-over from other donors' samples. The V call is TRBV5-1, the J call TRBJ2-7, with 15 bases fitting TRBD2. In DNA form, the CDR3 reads TGCGCCAGCAGCCCGCTCACCGCCGGACTAGCGGGAGGGGGGCAGTACTTC. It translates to CASSPLTAGLAGGGQYF.